A single sample gave rise to the 24 T cell receptor beta chains below, sequenced in a study of identical twins. TCRdb fed the 5' RACE reads into MiXCR, producing one record per CDR3 protein. Of fewer than 450,000 distinct CDR3 sequences listed, approximately 9.1% are singletons. Sequencing was done on a sample of naive T cells sorted from blood. These receptors were taken from a woman between 45 and 60 years old in good health.

This chain uses TRBV3-1 with TRBJ2-7; no firm D call. CDR1 LGHDT and CDR2 YNNKEL come from the germline V gene (reference sequence). Trimming stripped 0 bases from V and 6 bases from J, with 21 bases between. This CDR3 is 17 amino acids long. The CDR3 region has the DNA TGTGCCAGCAGCCAAGAGTTTTCGGACGATGTACGTATCGAGCAGTACTTC. Encoded protein: CASSQEFSDDVRIEQYF.

This clonotype was picked up a small number of times. As DNA, the CDR3 is TGTGCCATCAGTGCCCCGTTAAGGGCCGGGGAGCTGTTTTTT. It yields the protein CAISAPLRAGELFF. The V call is TRBV10-3, the J call TRBJ2-2; D not certain. The germline CDR1 and CDR2 sequences are ENHRY and SYGVKD. Trimming removed 4 bases at V and 6 bases at J, with 12 bases between. The length of the CDR3 is 14 residues.

There are many counts of this clonotype. The chain couples TRBV5-1 to TRBJ2-3; D uncertain. From germline, CDR1 is SGHRS and CDR2 YFSETQ. This CDR3 has 18 residues. The V gene lost 3 bases and the J gene lost 0 bases, with 20 bases spanning the gap. The CDR3 DNA follows: TGCGCCAGCAGCTCGCCCTTCCCTGGGGATGGAAGCACAGATACGCAGTATTTT. Translation: CASSSPFPGDGSTDTQYF. Drawing the rest from reference TRBV5-1 and TRBJ2-3, the complete variable domain is KAGVTQTPRYLIKTRGQQVTLSCSPISGHRSVSWYQQTPGQGLQFLFEYFSETQRNKGNFPGRFSGRQFSNSRSEMNVSTLELGDSALYLCASSSPFPGDGSTDTQYFGPGTRLTVL.

The table lists this clonotype with many counts. The J gene is TRBJ2-2, the V gene TRBV29-1; 7 nucleotides line up with TRBD2. Trimming removed 7 bases from V and 6 bases from J; junction bases left unmatched: 5. Germline CDR1 is SQVTM and CDR2 is ANQGSEA. The CDR3 consists of 12 residues. For the CDR3, the DNA is TGCAGCGCCGGTCGGGGGGCCGGGGAGCTGTTTTTT. Translated, it gives CSAGRGAGELFF.

This clonotype was detected many times. V and J are TRBV12-3 or TRBV12-4 and TRBJ2-3, with a weak D call TRBD2 (5 bases). The germline V and J ends were trimmed by 6 bases and 0 bases, with 22 bases remaining between them. CDR3 size: 18 residues. CDR3 sequence: CASRPPSSIWGSTDTQYF. CDR3 nucleotide sequence: TGTGCCAGCAGACCCCCTAGCTCCATATGGGGTAGCACAGATACGCAGTATTTT.

In this sample, this clonotype turned up a few times. The rearrangement joins TRBV11-2 to TRBJ2-3; D gene uncertain. The germline CDR1 and CDR2 sequences are SGHAT and FQNNGV. Trimming cost V 0 bases and J 2 bases, with 3 bases left between them. The CDR3 contains 13 residues. The CDR3: CASSLEITDTQYF. CDR3 bases: TGTGCCAGCAGCTTAGAGATCACAGATACGCAGTATTTT.

The chain combines TRBV29-1 with TRBJ2-1; a possible D gene is TRBD2 (7 bases). Looked up from germline, CDR1 is SQVTM and CDR2 is ANQGSEA. Trimming stripped 6 bases from V and 7 bases from J, with 28 bases between. CDR3 length: 17 amino acids. The DNA for the CDR3 is TGCAGCGTCCTGGGGGGGCCCCTAGTAAGTTTGGGTAATGAGCAGTTCTTC. This codes for CSVLGGPLVSLGNEQFF.

This clonotype was seen many times. The V call is TRBV12-3 or TRBV12-4, the J call TRBJ2-1; no reliable D call. The V end was cut by 8 bases, the J end by 6 bases, with 11 bases between. The CDR3 is made up of 12 amino acids. The CDR3 reads CASSYSSNEQFF. CDR3 bases: TGTGCCAGCTCCTATTCGAGCAATGAGCAGTTCTTC.

The chain links TRBV12-3 or TRBV12-4 to TRBJ2-1, with 12 positions matching TRBD2. J lost 2 bases, V lost 5 bases, and 4 bases had no gene match. CDR3 length: 16 residues. CDR3 amino acids: CASSRTSGRTYNEQFF. In DNA, the CDR3 is TGTGCCAGCAGTCGAACTAGCGGGAGGACCTACAATGAGCAGTTCTTC.

Concerning this clonotype: At one of its ends the junction is not consistent with the germline gene, which may arise from a read error. J is TRBJ2-2 and V is TRBV7-7, with a tentative D call TRBD2 (6 bases). This CDR3 has 14 amino acids. Germline V CDR1 and CDR2: SSHAT, FNYEAQ (reference sequence). The CDR3: CASSPGLRHGELFF. As DNA, the CDR3 is TGTGCTAGCAGCCCAGGACTACGACACGGGGAGCTGTTTTTT.

This clonotype was counted a few times. V and J are TRBV5-4 and TRBJ2-3; D gene ambiguous. Germline V gene data show CDR1 as SGHNT and CDR2 as YYREEE (reference sequence). This CDR3 has 13 residues. V lost 1 base to trimming and J lost 5 bases, with 8 bases between them. This CDR3 reads CASSLSARDTQYF. The CDR3 DNA reads as TGTGCCAGCAGCTTGTCGGCTAGAGATACGCAGTATTTT. Using reference TRBV5-4 and TRBJ2-3 for the parts outside the CDR3, the full variable domain is ETGVTQSPTHLIKTRGQQVTLRCSSQSGHNTVSWYQQALGQGPQFIFQYYREEENGRGNFPPRFSGLQFPNYSSELNVNALELDDSALYLCASSLSARDTQYFGPGTRLTVL.

This clonotype was observed a handful of times. The chain couples TRBV12-3 or TRBV12-4 to TRBJ2-7, with 8 positions matching TRBD2. V lost 0 bases and J lost 2; bases outside the gene matches: 6. The CDR3 is 16 residues long. In DNA, the CDR3 is TGTGCCAGCAGTTTAGCGCGTGGACTAGCAACCTACGAGCAGTACTTC. Translating gives CASSLARGLATYEQYF.

CDR3 loop: CASSMGTSYNEQFF. CDR3 coding DNA: TGTGCCAGTAGTATGGGGACCAGCTACAATGAGCAGTTCTTC. The gene calls are TRBV19 and TRBJ2-1; the D gene could be TRBD1 or TRBD2 (5 bases each). Germline CDR1 is LNHDA and CDR2 is SQIVND (reference sequence). There are 14 residues in the CDR3. The V gene lost 3 bases and the J gene lost 3 bases, with 9 bases spanning the gap.

In the case of this clonotype: No conserved phenylalanine or tryptophan ends this CDR3, so it is likely a read error. This chain connects TRBV20-1 to TRBJ2-1; TRBD2 aligns across 7 bases. The junction had 10 bases not matched to a gene; V was cut back by 3 bases and J by 2 bases. CDR3 length: 16 residues. Germline V CDR1 and CDR2: DFQATT, SNEGSKA (reference sequence). CDR3 protein: CSARTWAGEAYNEQFL. The CDR3 DNA follows: TGCAGTGCTAGGACATGGGCGGGAGAGGCCTACAATGAGCAGTTCTTA.

This clonotype was detected ten times or more. The V and J genes are TRBV12-3 or TRBV12-4 and TRBJ2-7; D may be TRBD2 (5 bases). With 3 bases removed from V and 5 bases from J, the gap between germline ends came to 8 bases. The CDR3 length is 12 residues. CDR3 sequence (DNA): TGTGCCAGCAGTTTTACGGGGAACGAGCAGTACTTC. Translated: CASSFTGNEQYF.

This clonotype turned up a few times. The rearrangement uses TRBV29-1 and TRBJ1-2, with D hard to call. Germline CDR1 and CDR2: SQVTM and ANQGSEA. The CDR3 contains 12 residues. V was clipped by 6 bases and J by 6 bases, with 14 bases between them. The CDR3 DNA is TGCAGCGTGTCTGACCCCGGTCATGGCTACACCTTC. Translation gives CSVSDPGHGYTF.

The table lists this clonotype with many counts. The chain couples TRBV20-1 to TRBJ2-7; the match to TRBD2 covers 10 bases. This CDR3 has 15 amino acids. V shed 2 bases, J shed 3 bases, and the junction held 7 bases outside the gene matches. Germline V CDR1 and CDR2: DFQATT, SNEGSKA (reference sequence). CDR3 protein: CSARFGTSDRYEQYF. The CDR3 bases are TGCAGTGCTAGATTCGGGACTAGCGACCGCTACGAGCAGTACTTC.

In its sample, this clonotype was seen a few times. J is TRBJ1-2 and V is TRBV6-5, with 10 nucleotides matching TRBD1. The CDR3 runs to 14 residues. Germline-derived CDR1 and CDR2 are MNHEY and SVGAGI. J was trimmed by 5 bases and V by 6 bases; bases with no gene match: 6. DNA for the CDR3: TGTGCCAGCAGCCGGGACAGGGGCATGTATGGCTACACCTTC. This sequence encodes CASSRDRGMYGYTF.

V and J are TRBV5-5 and TRBJ2-1, with 8 positions matching TRBD2. The CDR3 loop spans 15 amino acids. The germline V gene has CDR1 SGHKS and CDR2 YYEKEE (reference sequence). Losses at the gene ends were 6 bases for V and 0 bases for J; bases not matched to a gene: 5. In DNA, the CDR3 is TGTGCCAGCATCCCCACTAGCGGCTCCTACAATGAGCAGTTCTTC. This gives the protein CASIPTSGSYNEQFF.

This clonotype was counted ten times or more. V is TRBV4-1 and J is TRBJ1-2; D not certain. Germline V CDR1 and CDR2: MGHRA, YSYEKL. The V gene lost 0 bases and the J gene lost 4 bases, with 12 bases spanning the gap. The CDR3 sequence is 15 residues long. CDR3 protein: CASSQDTARAYGYTF. The DNA for the CDR3 is TGCGCCAGCAGCCAAGATACAGCCCGGGCCTATGGCTACACCTTC.

This clonotype was seen a handful of times. This chain joins TRBV6-5 and TRBJ1-2; D possibly corresponds to TRBD1 (5 bases). V was shortened by 0 bases and J by 5 bases, with 19 bases between the two germline ends. The germline V gene encodes CDR1 MNHEY and CDR2 SVGAGI. The CDR3 has 17 residues. CDR3 nucleotides: TGTGCCAGCAGTTACTCGAGATCTTGGGGACTCCGTTATGGCTACACCTTC. Protein: CASSYSRSWGLRYGYTF.

This chain joins TRBV20-1 and TRBJ2-7; D possibly corresponds to TRBD1 (5 bases). The V and J ends lost 3 bases and 0 bases respectively, with 15 bases between them. The CDR3 totals 15 residues. Germline lookup yields CDR1 DFQATT and CDR2 SNEGSKA (reference sequence). The DNA for the CDR3 is TGCAGTGCTAGTGGAGTCCAGGGCCGCTCCTACGAGCAGTACTTC. It translates to CSASGVQGRSYEQYF.

This clonotype occurred a few times. The gene calls are TRBV6-5 and TRBJ1-6, with 12 bases fitting TRBD1. Per germline, CDR1 MNHEY and CDR2 SVGAGI. With 6 bases clipped from V and 7 bases from J, the junction kept 10 bases outside the gene matches. The CDR3 spans 17 residues. As DNA, the CDR3 is TGTGCCAGCAGCCTCGGGACAGGGGGCGCTTGGAATTCACCCCTCCACTTT. It specifies CASSLGTGGAWNSPLHF.

The chain has TRBV12-3 or TRBV12-4 and TRBJ2-2, with unresolved D. The CDR3 spans 14 residues. The V end was cut by 3 bases, the J end by 5 bases, with 10 bases between. CDR3 DNA sequence: TGTGCCAGCAGTTTTGCGGTACATACCGGGGAGCTGTTTTTT. Its translation: CASSFAVHTGELFF.